A single sample is the source of the 9 T cell receptor beta chains below, sequenced in a study of T cell changes during pregnancy in multiple sclerosis. Method: immunoSEQ multiplex PCR; TCRdb's copy keeps in-frame clones and lacks some. The sample contains roughly 66,000 clones, approximately 92% of which appear only once. The starting material was peripheral blood, obtained in the first trimester of pregnancy. The source is a female donor with multiple sclerosis, enrolled in a pregnancy study.

The chain uses TRBV15 and TRBJ2-1, with D perhaps TRBD2 (5 bases). The CDR3 has 15 amino acids. Germline CDR1 and CDR2: LNHNV and YYDKDF (reference sequence). V was clipped by 3 bases and J by 6 bases, with 15 bases between them. The CDR3 sequence is CATSSKPESGNEQFF. CDR3 DNA sequence: TGTGCCACCAGCAGCAAACCGGAAAGCGGCAATGAGCAGTTCTTC.

The chain combines TRBV6-9 with TRBJ1-1, with D possibly matching TRBD1 (5 bases). Trimming stripped 5 bases from V and 8 bases from J, with 12 bases between. The CDR3 spans 12 residues. Germline V gene lookup returns CDR1 MNHGY and CDR2 SVAAGI. The CDR3 DNA reads as TGTGCCAGCAGTCGAGGACGGGGGGAAGCTTTCTTT. Protein sequence: CASSRGRGEAFF.

There are a few counts of this clone. The chain links TRBV29-1 to TRBJ1-5; D gene ambiguous. V lost 4 bases and J 7 bases, leaving 11 bases between the germline ends. This CDR3 comprises 12 residues. Germline CDR1 SQVTM, CDR2 ANQGSEA. The CDR3 DNA is TGCAGCGTTGGGAACAGTCTCCAGCCCCAGCATTTT. It is translated as CSVGNSLQPQHF.

V and J are TRBV7-2 and TRBJ2-7, with 10 bases lining up with TRBD2. The CDR3 loop spans 14 amino acids. V dropped 5 bases and J dropped 5; count of bases not matched to a gene: 6. Germline V gene lookup returns CDR1 SGHTA and CDR2 FQGNSA. The CDR3: CASSQLAGGHEQYF. CDR3 in DNA: TGTGCCAGCAGCCAATTAGCGGGAGGTCACGAGCAGTACTTC.

The chain joins TRBV27 to TRBJ1-1; D perhaps matches TRBD1 (6 bases). V was shortened by 3 bases and J by 4 bases, with 12 bases between the two germline ends. This CDR3 region has 14 residues. Germline V CDR1 and CDR2: MNHEY, SMNVEV (reference sequence). The CDR3 sequence: CASSFRGRGTEAFF. CDR3 DNA: TGTGCCAGCAGTTTTAGGGGGAGGGGCACTGAAGCTTTCTTT.

This chain joins TRBV19 and TRBJ2-7, with TRBD2 identical over 9 bases. The germline gives CDR1 LNHDA, CDR2 SQIVND (reference sequence). Trimming removed 3 bases from V and 3 bases from J; junction bases left unmatched: 6. The CDR3 consists of 15 residues. CDR3 coding DNA: TGTGCCAGTAGTATGACTAGCGGAACTTTCTACGAGCAGTACTTC. Its protein product is CASSMTSGTFYEQYF.

The CDR3 region is CASSYGQGAAPDEQFF. The CDR3 nucleotides read TGTGCCAGCAGCTACGGACAGGGGGCAGCGCCAGATGAGCAGTTCTTC. The chain recombines TRBV11-1 with TRBJ2-1, with 11 bases aligning to TRBD1. The CDR3 totals 16 residues. Trimming at V came to 4 bases and at J to 8 bases, leaving 10 bases not matched to a gene. Looked up from germline, CDR1 is SGHAT and CDR2 is FQDESV (reference sequence).

This CDR3 reads CASSVGLANTGELFF. As DNA, the CDR3 is TGTGCCAGCAGCGTTGGACTAGCGAACACCGGGGAGCTGTTTTTT. The V and J genes are TRBV9 and TRBJ2-2; the match to TRBD2 covers 7 bases. This CDR3 spans 15 amino acids. V shed 2 bases and J 0 bases; nucleotides not matched to a gene: 1. The germline V gene has CDR1 SGDLS and CDR2 YYNGEE.

J is TRBJ1-2 and V is TRBV5-1, with TRBD1 matching over 7 bases. Germline values: CDR1 SGHRS, CDR2 YFSETQ. CDR3 length: 14 residues. Trimming removed 2 bases from V and 8 bases from J; junction bases left unmatched: 9. The CDR3 spells CASSFPGTVLGYTF. CDR3 nucleotides: TGCGCCAGCAGCTTTCCCGGGACAGTCTTGGGCTACACCTTC.